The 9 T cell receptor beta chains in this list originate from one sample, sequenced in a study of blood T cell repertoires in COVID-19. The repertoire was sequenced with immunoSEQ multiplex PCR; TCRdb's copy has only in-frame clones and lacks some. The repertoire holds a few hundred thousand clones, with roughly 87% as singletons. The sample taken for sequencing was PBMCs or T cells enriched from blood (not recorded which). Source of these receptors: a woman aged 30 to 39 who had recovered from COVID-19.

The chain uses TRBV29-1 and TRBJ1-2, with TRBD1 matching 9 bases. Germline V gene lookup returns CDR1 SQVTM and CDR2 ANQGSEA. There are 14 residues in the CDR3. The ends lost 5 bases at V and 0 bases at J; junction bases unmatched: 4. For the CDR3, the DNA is TGCAGCGTTCTCCGGGACAGGGCTAACTATGGCTACACCTTC. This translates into CSVLRDRANYGYTF.

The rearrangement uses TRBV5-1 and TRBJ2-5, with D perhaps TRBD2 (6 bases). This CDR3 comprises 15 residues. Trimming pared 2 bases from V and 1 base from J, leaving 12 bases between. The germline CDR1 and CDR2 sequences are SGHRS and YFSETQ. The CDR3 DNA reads TGCGCCAGCAGCTTCGGGAGTGGAGGCCAAGAGACCCAGTACTTC. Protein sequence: CASSFGSGGQETQYF. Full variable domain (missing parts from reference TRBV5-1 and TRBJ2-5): KAGVTQTPRYLIKTRGQQVTLSCSPISGHRSVSWYQQTPGQGLQFLFEYFSETQRNKGNFPGRFSGRQFSNSRSEMNVSTLELGDSALYLCASSFGSGGQETQYFGPGTRLLVL.

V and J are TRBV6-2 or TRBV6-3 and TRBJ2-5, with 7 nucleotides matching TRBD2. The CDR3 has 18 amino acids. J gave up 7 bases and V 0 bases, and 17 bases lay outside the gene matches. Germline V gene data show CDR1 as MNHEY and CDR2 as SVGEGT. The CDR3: CASSYSAGKGPMKGTQYF. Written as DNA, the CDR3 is TGTGCCAGCAGTTACTCAGCGGGGAAGGGACCCATGAAGGGGACCCAGTACTTC.

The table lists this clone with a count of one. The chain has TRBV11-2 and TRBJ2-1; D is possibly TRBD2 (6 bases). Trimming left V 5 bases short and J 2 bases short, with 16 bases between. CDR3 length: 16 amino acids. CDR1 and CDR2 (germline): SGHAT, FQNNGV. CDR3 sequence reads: CASSPAGLVTYNEQFF. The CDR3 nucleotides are TGTGCCAGCAGCCCGGCGGGGTTGGTCACCTACAATGAGCAGTTCTTC.

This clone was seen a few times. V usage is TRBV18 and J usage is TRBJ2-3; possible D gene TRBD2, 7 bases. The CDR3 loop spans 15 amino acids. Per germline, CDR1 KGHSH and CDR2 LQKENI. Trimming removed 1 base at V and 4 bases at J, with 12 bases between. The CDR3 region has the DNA TGTGCCAGCTCACCACAGGGGGGGAAGGCAGATACGCAGTATTTT. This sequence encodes CASSPQGGKADTQYF.

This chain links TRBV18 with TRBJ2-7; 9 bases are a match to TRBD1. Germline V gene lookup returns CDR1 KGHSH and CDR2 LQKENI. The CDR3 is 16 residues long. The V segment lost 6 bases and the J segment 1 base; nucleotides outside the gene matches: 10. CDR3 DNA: TGTGCCAGCTCGCCCTCCGGGACAGGGATATCCTACGAGCAGTACTTC. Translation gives CASSPSGTGISYEQYF.

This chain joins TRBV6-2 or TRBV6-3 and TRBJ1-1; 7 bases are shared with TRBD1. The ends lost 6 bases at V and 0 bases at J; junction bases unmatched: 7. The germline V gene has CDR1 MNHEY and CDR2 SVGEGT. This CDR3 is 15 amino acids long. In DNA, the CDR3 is TGTGCCAGCAGCCCCGGGACAGCCATGAACACTGAAGCTTTCTTT. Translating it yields CASSPGTAMNTEAFF.

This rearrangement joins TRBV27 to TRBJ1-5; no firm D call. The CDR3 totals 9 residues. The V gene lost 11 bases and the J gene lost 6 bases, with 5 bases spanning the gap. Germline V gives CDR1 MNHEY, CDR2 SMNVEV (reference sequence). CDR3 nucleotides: TGTGCCTCAGGTCAGCCCCAGCATTTT. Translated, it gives CASGQPQHF.

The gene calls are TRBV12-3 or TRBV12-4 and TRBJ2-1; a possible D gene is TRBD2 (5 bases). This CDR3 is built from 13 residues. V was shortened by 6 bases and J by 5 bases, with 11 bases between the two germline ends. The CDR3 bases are TGTGCCAGCAGCCAGACTATGAACAATGAGCAGTTCTTC. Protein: CASSQTMNNEQFF.